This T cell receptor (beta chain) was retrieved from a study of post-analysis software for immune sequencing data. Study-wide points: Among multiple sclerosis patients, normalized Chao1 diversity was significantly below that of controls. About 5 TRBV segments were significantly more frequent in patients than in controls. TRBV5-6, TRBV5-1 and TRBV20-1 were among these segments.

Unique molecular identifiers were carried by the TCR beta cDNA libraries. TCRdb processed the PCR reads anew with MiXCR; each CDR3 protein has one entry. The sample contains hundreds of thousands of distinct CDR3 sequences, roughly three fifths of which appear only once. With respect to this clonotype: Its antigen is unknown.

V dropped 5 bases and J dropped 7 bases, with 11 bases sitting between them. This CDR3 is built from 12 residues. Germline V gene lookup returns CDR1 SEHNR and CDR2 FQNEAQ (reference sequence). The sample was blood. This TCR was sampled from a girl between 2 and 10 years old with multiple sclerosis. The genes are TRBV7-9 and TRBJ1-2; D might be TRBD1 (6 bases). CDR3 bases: TGTGCCAGCAGCCCTTCAGGGGTTGGCTACACCTTC. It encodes CASSPSGVGYTF.